These 29 T cell receptor beta chains were all obtained from the same sample, sequenced in a study of blood T cells in healthy people across ages. A second PCR of 7 to 11 cycles used a sample-barcoded 5' primer and a J-beta primer mix. Each CDR3 protein gets one entry after TCRdb re-called the 5' RACE reads with MiXCR. Of fewer than 900,000 distinct CDR3 sequences detected, 35% to 40% appear once; the ten largest clones hold roughly 13%. Sequencing was done on a sample of blood. The receptors here all came from a man between 18 and 35 years old in good health.

Only a few counts were recorded for this clonotype. This chain joins TRBV12-5 and TRBJ2-1, with 9 positions matching TRBD2. The DNA end lines up better with TRBJ2-7; the J call may be wrong. The CDR3 is 21 amino acids. The germline CDR1 and CDR2 sequences are LGHNT and FRNRAP. The CDR3 loop reads CASGFLPMGLAGPLSYNEQYF. The CDR3 nucleotides read TGTGCTAGTGGTTTCCTCCCCATGGGGCTAGCGGGGCCCCTCTCCTACAATGAGCAGTACTTC.

This clonotype was seen more than once but under ten times. V gene TRBV5-1 combines with J gene TRBJ1-1; 11 positions agree with TRBD1. This CDR3 has 14 amino acids. The ends lost 1 base at V and 6 bases at J; junction bases unmatched: 2. Germline V gene lookup returns CDR1 SGHRS and CDR2 YFSETQ. CDR3 residues: CASSLQGQGAEAFF. DNA of the CDR3: TGCGCCAGCAGCTTGCAGGGACAGGGGGCTGAAGCTTTCTTT.

For the CDR3, the DNA is TGCGCCAGCAGCCAAGATCGGAGCAGTGAAGCTTTCTTT. Its translation: CASSQDRSSEAFF. The V gene is TRBV4-1, the J gene TRBJ1-1, with unresolved D. Germline CDR1 and CDR2: MGHRA and YSYEKL. Trimming pared 0 bases from V and 7 bases from J, leaving 9 bases between. The CDR3 length is 13 residues.

Points on this clonotype: A read error may explain this, as a much larger clone is one base away. This rearrangement joins TRBV5-1 to TRBJ1-1; D might be TRBD1 (6 bases). Germline lookup yields CDR1 SGHRS and CDR2 YFSETQ. The ends were cut back, 0 bases at V and 4 bases at J, with 10 bases in the middle. CDR3 length equals 14 residues. In DNA, the CDR3 is TGCGCCAGCAGCTTGGACAGGGTGAGCACTGAAGCTTTCTTT. Amino acids: CASSLDRVSTEAFF.

J is TRBJ1-1 and V is TRBV4-3, with no clear D. V was shortened by 1 base and J by 0 bases, with 9 bases between the two germline ends. Germline V gives CDR1 LGHNA, CDR2 YSLEER. This CDR3 comprises 15 residues. The CDR3, as DNA: TGCGCCAGCAGCCAAGGTGGCTGGGTGAACACTGAAGCTTTCTTT. It yields the protein CASSQGGWVNTEAFF.

The rearrangement joins TRBV24-1 to TRBJ2-1; D may correspond to TRBD1 or TRBD2 (5 bases each). Trimming took 3 bases from V and 9 from J, leaving 14 bases between them. Germline CDR1 reads KGHDR; CDR2 reads SFDVKD. The CDR3 is 14 amino acids. CDR3 region: CATSDVGRDPEQFF. CDR3 coding DNA: TGTGCCACCAGTGATGTGGGCAGGGACCCTGAGCAGTTCTTC.

The chain is built from TRBV20-1 and TRBJ2-1; 7 bases map to TRBD1. Germline V gene sequence: CDR1 DFQATT, CDR2 SNEGSKA (reference sequence). Trimming removed 1 base from V and 3 bases from J; junction bases left unmatched: 6. This CDR3 has 15 amino acids. The CDR3 coding sequence is TGCAGTGCTAGAGTCGACAGGGCCCTCTACAATGAGCAGTTCTTC. Translated, it gives CSARVDRALYNEQFF.

The CDR3 DNA reads TGTGCCATCGGGAAGGCAGGGGGCTTGAACACCGGGGAGCTGTTTTTT. Amino acids: CAIGKAGGLNTGELFF. The gene calls are TRBV10-3 and TRBJ2-2; 8 nucleotides line up with TRBD1. The V segment lost 8 bases and the J segment 1 base; nucleotides outside the gene matches: 9. Germline V gene lookup returns CDR1 ENHRY and CDR2 SYGVKD. There are 16 residues in the CDR3.

This clonotype came up a few times. The gene calls are TRBV12-3 or TRBV12-4 and TRBJ1-5, with D uncertain. The V and J ends lost 5 bases and 4 bases respectively, with 9 bases between them. The length of the CDR3 is 13 residues. The DNA of the CDR3 is TGTGCCAGCAGTGGCTTCACGAATCAGCCCCAGCATTTT. Encoded protein: CASSGFTNQPQHF.

The CDR3 loop is CASSLVPTGQGNQPQHF. In nucleotides, the CDR3 is TGCGCCAGCAGCTTGGTGCCTACAGGGCAGGGCAATCAGCCCCAGCATTTT. This chain links TRBV5-1 with TRBJ1-5; possibly TRBD1 for D (6 bases). There are 17 residues in the CDR3. Germline-derived CDR1 and CDR2 are SGHRS and YFSETQ. The V end lost 0 bases, the J end lost 2 bases, and 15 bases lay between the germline ends.

Ten or more counts support this clonotype. The chain combines TRBV29-1 with TRBJ2-3; D is possibly TRBD1 (6 bases). Germline V gene lookup returns CDR1 SQVTM and CDR2 ANQGSEA. The V and J ends lost 1 base and 4 bases respectively, with 15 bases between them. The CDR3 has 15 residues. DNA of the CDR3: TGCAGCGTTGAAGCAGGGGCCCCAGAGGCAGATACGCAGTATTTT. The encoded protein is CSVEAGAPEADTQYF.

The chain couples TRBV20-1 to TRBJ2-5; D is perhaps TRBD1 or TRBD2 (5 bases each). The V end was cut by 4 bases, the J end by 0 bases, with 15 bases between. CDR1 and CDR2 (germline): DFQATT, SNEGSKA (reference sequence). The CDR3 is 15 residues long. As DNA, the CDR3 is TGCAGTGCTAACCGGGACCGCCAGTACCAAGAGACCCAGTACTTC. Translation gives CSANRDRQYQETQYF.

The J gene is TRBJ2-5, the V gene TRBV27; 9 bases fit TRBD1. This CDR3 spans 17 amino acids. CDR1 and CDR2 from the germline V gene are MNHEY and SMNVEV (reference sequence). Unmatched junction bases numbered 14, after V lost 5 bases and J lost 4 bases. CDR3 sequence (DNA): TGTGCCAGCAGTCCTCAACCTAAGGGGACAGGGTTAGAGACCCAGTACTTC. The encoded protein is CASSPQPKGTGLETQYF.

V usage is TRBV29-1 and J usage is TRBJ2-5, with TRBD1 matching over 12 bases. The J call could be wrong; TRBJ2-7 is a better fit for the DNA end. Germline CDR1 and CDR2: SQVTM and ANQGSEA. The CDR3 contains 13 residues. The CDR3 sequence: CSVTGTGGDEQYF. In DNA, the CDR3 is TGCAGCGTCACCGGGACAGGGGGCGACGAGCAGTACTTC.

As concerns this clonotype: A much larger clone differs from this one at a single base, so this may be a read error. This chain joins TRBV5-1 and TRBJ1-1; 8 nucleotides align to TRBD1. The CDR3 totals 13 residues. Germline V gene sequence: CDR1 SGHRS, CDR2 YFSETQ. The DNA for the CDR3 is TGCGCCAGCAGCTTACAGGGGGACACTGAACCTTTCTTT. Protein product: CASSLQGDTEPFF.

The chain is built from TRBV5-6 and TRBJ2-3; 11 bases match TRBD2. Losses at the gene ends were 5 bases for V and 4 bases for J; bases not matched to a gene: 6. CDR1 and CDR2 (germline): SGHDT, YYEEEE. The CDR3 loop spans 15 amino acids. The CDR3: CASRLAGVGSDTQYF. CDR3 bases: TGTGCCAGCAGACTAGCGGGGGTCGGATCAGATACGCAGTATTTT.

This chain joins TRBV9 and TRBJ1-4; the D gene is possibly TRBD1 (6 bases). Germline CDR1 reads SGDLS; CDR2 reads YYNGEE. V was trimmed by 7 bases and J by 10 bases, leaving 23 bases between them. The CDR3 consists of 15 residues. The CDR3 DNA reads as TGTGCCAGCGGGGGCTCAGGGCAGGGTCTTGGAAAACTGTTTTTT. The encoded protein is CASGGSGQGLGKLFF. Supplemented by reference TRBV9 and TRBJ1-4, the full variable domain reads DSGVTQTPKHLITATGQRVTLRCSPRSGDLSVYWYQQSLDQGLQFLIQYYNGEERAKGNILERFSAQQFPDLHSELNLSSLELGDSALYFCASGGSGQGLGKLFFGSGTQLSVL.

About this clonotype: A much larger clone lies one base from this, so it may be a read error. The chain links TRBV4-3 to TRBJ2-7; 7 nucleotides align to TRBD2. This CDR3 has 15 amino acids. V lost 4 bases and J lost 7; bases outside the gene matches: 13. The germline V gene has CDR1 LGHNA and CDR2 YSLEER. Written as DNA, the CDR3 is TGCGCCAGCAGCCCCGCGGGACTATCCGTCAATGAGCAGTACTTC. Residues: CASSPAGLSVNEQYF.

This sequence joins TRBV20-1 and TRBJ1-6; D not resolved. Germline lookup yields CDR1 DFQATT and CDR2 SNEGSKA (reference sequence). CDR3 size: 15 residues. Between the trimmed V and J ends, which lost 2 bases and 8 bases, there was a span of 16 bases. The CDR3 coding sequence is TGCAGTGCTAGATCCCCTCCTGGAACATATTCACCCCTCCACTTT. This gives the protein CSARSPPGTYSPLHF.

The gene calls are TRBV20-1 and TRBJ2-1; TRBD2 might be the D (5 bases). This CDR3 has 10 residues. CDR1 and CDR2 from the germline V gene are DFQATT and SNEGSKA (reference sequence). The V gene lost 8 bases and the J gene lost 8 bases, with 10 bases spanning the gap. The CDR3 DNA sequence: TGCAGTCGGCCCGGGGATGAGCAGTTCTTC. The encoded protein is CSRPGDEQFF.

This clonotype was seen a handful of times. The rearrangement links TRBV7-8 to TRBJ2-1; weak D call: TRBD2 (6 bases). Germline CDR1 is SGHVS and CDR2 is FQNEAQ. This CDR3 comprises 17 residues. Trimming removed 5 bases from V and 1 base from J, with 18 bases in between. The CDR3 DNA sequence: TGTGCCAGCAGCATCCGAACCGGGAGAGGATCCTACAATGAGCAGTTCTTC. This sequence encodes CASSIRTGRGSYNEQFF.

The chain links TRBV21-1 to TRBJ2-7; the tabulated D call, TRBD1, remains unverified against the DNA. TRBV21-1 is tagged as a pseudogene. The CDR3 sequence is 16 residues long. CDR3 coding DNA: TGTGCCAGCAGCGCGCCGCGGCGTGGGGAATCCTACGAGCAGTACTTC. It yields the protein CASSAPRRGESYEQYF.

About this clonotype: A much larger clone is a single base away; this may be a read error. The chain employs TRBV29-1 and TRBJ2-3; TRBD1 or TRBD2 may be the D gene (6 bases each). The V end was cut by 3 bases, the J end by 4 bases, with 17 bases between. The CDR3 loop spans 15 amino acids. Per germline, CDR1 SQVTM and CDR2 ANQGSEA. This chain's CDR3 is CSVDSGGTYSDTQYF. The CDR3 nucleotides read TGCAGCGTTGATTCGGGCGGGACATACTCAGATACGCAGTATTTT.

The chain recombines TRBV5-1 with TRBJ1-2, with D unresolved. V gave up 3 bases and J gave up 6 bases, with 12 bases separating them. CDR1 SGHRS and CDR2 YFSETQ come from the germline V gene. The CDR3 has 13 amino acids. The CDR3 protein is CASSSSGRDGYTF. The CDR3 DNA follows: TGCGCCAGCAGCTCTTCGGGGAGGGATGGCTACACCTTC.

The chain joins TRBV4-1 to TRBJ1-1; a weak D match, TRBD1 (5 bases). The CDR3 runs 17 residues. V shed 0 bases and J shed 4 bases, with 18 bases lying between them. Germline lookup yields CDR1 MGHRA and CDR2 YSYEKL. The CDR3 DNA reads TGCGCCAGCAGCCAAGATCGGGGCGGGGGATGGAGCACTGAAGCTTTCTTT. Translated: CASSQDRGGGWSTEAFF.

The chain combines TRBV6-2 or TRBV6-3 with TRBJ1-5; D is uncertain. Germline CDR1 and CDR2: MNHEY and SVGEGT. V was clipped by 6 bases and J by 1 base, with 10 bases between them. The CDR3 runs to 14 residues. The CDR3 sequence: CASSPTSSNQPQHF. CDR3 DNA: TGTGCCAGCAGCCCAACATCGAGCAATCAGCCCCAGCATTTT.

In its sample, this clonotype was seen once. The gene calls are TRBV12-3 or TRBV12-4 and TRBJ2-5; D is perhaps TRBD1 (7 bases). V lost 6 bases and J 11 bases, leaving 16 bases between the germline ends. The CDR3 totals 12 residues. The CDR3 sequence is CASRAGGNEQYF. For the CDR3, the DNA is TGTGCCAGCAGAGCAGGGGGGAATGAGCAGTACTTC.

This clonotype has only a few counts. The CDR3 reads CASSPSNDRANGYTF. Here the CDR3 DNA reads TGCGCCAGCAGCCCATCCAATGACAGGGCCAATGGCTACACCTTC. The genes are TRBV4-3 and TRBJ1-2; TRBD1 aligns across 7 bases. Germline V lookup: CDR1 LGHNA, CDR2 YSLEER. The CDR3 spans 15 residues. Trimming took 4 bases from V and 6 from J; bases not matched to a gene: 11.

A few counts support this clonotype. In DNA form, the CDR3 reads TGTGCCAGCAGTTATGGCAGGGTCAATGAGCAGTACTTC. It encodes CASSYGRVNEQYF. The chain employs TRBV12-3 or TRBV12-4 and TRBJ2-1; TRBD1 is a possible D gene (5 bases). The DNA end lines up better with TRBJ2-7; the J call may be wrong. The CDR3 covers 13 residues.